This TCR beta chain was retrieved from a study of blood T cell repertoires in COVID-19 (dated by TCRdb to the early 2020s). Regarding the research as a whole: Collaborator samples came from the United States, Italy and Spain and covered acute and convalescent phases of COVID-19. Deeply sampled blood TCRbeta repertoires from subjects exposed to, actively infected with, or recovered from COVID-19 were included in the dataset. The sample metadata nearly always contained a de-identified subject ID, COVID-19 status, age in years and sex. HLA class I and class II types, where available, came from metadata supplied by the sample provider rather than from assay-based typing. The material from the prospective study consisted of cDNA or gDNA derived from T cells, B-cell-depleted T cells, or PBMCs. Samples came from the ongoing ImmuneRACE study (first 160 participants) plus 1,254 subjects from 6 global collaborators. The repertoires were made available in a free public database intended to serve as a resource for research on the immune response to SARS-CoV-2.

Overall results and qualifications from the work: How much clinical and demographic metadata was included differed by source and by participant, and the metadata was provided uncurated.

TCRbeta CDR3 regions were amplified from genomic DNA by means of the immunoSEQ Assay, a bias-controlled multiplex PCR. As for how the authors treated the data: Nucleated cell counts per sample were estimated from amplification of reference gene primers within the assay. To quantify the absolute abundance of each unique TCRbeta CDR3 rearrangement, sequence reads were collapsed and filtered. For each sample, productive Simpson clonality was calculated as the square root of Simpson's diversity index across productive rearrangements. This is the immuneACCESS table as TCRdb keeps it, with only in-frame sequences that have V and J called. A part of the clones is gone; compared with another copy, unresolved V genes explain less than half, and the rest is unexplained. D and trimming come from the DNA, and the V and J calls and clone size come from that table. In all, the sample holds about 430,000 clones, and about 88% of those were seen once. The ten largest account for roughly 1.4% of the sample.

Participants in the prospective study were enrolled through a virtual design, were aged 18 to 89 years, and lived in about two dozen United States geographic areas. In the prospective study, cohorts were assigned on the basis of participant-reported clinical history obtained from a screening survey and a study questionnaire. Exposed participants had been in contact with someone with a PCR-confirmed or clinician-diagnosed COVID-19 case within 2 weeks of study entry. Mobile phlebotomists in the prospective study collected whole blood, serum and a nasopharyngeal or oropharyngeal swab from every participant. Participants in the prospective study had the option to provide additional blood draws and questionnaires over a roughly two-month period. Blood samples from the prospective study were shipped frozen or at room temperature prior to DNA extraction. The germline V and J ends show losses of 1 base and 6 bases respectively, and no gene match explains 3 bases of the junction. CDR1 and CDR2 are drawn from the germline V gene: MGHDK, SYGVNS. From cysteine to phenylalanine, the CDR3 is 14 amino acids long. Left in the record is the CDR3 DNA by itself, 42 bases read in frame from the first base.

A word on this clone: Its antigen remains undetermined. Qualities for individual bases were not recorded, and no much larger clone is one base off.

The receptor was derived from a young woman who had been exposed to COVID-19. The sequence joins TRBV25-1 to TRBJ2-7; TRBD2 fits 10 bases in the junction. The sequenced sample was PBMCs or T cells enriched from blood (not recorded which). The CDR3 sequence is CASSESLAGVEQYF. The DNA reads as follows: TGTGCCAGCAGTGAATCGCTAGCGGGAGTCGAGCAGTACTTC.